Listed here is a single T cell receptor beta chain. The target antigen is unknown. The CDR3 is made up of 14 amino acids. Germline lookup yields CDR1 MDHEN and CDR2 SYDVKM. V was pared by 6 bases and J by 3 bases, with 14 bases between. The PCR made use of 60 Vbeta and 13 Jbeta primers. Profiled with immunoSEQ multiplex PCR; TCRdb holds only in-frame clones, not every one. The table shows about 65,000 clones, with roughly two thirds occurring only once. This record comes from a study of cytomegalovirus exposure and HLA in healthy donors. Study as a whole: Sequencing of some 200 million T cells in an earlier analysis found 90 million to 120 million unique TCR beta sequences.

Study outcomes and limitations: In a later analysis, across HLA loci, associated TCR counts were highest for DRB1, lowest for HLA-C.

This sequence joins TRBV28 and TRBJ1-2, with D tentatively TRBD1 (6 bases). This receptor was taken from a man aged 30 to 45 in good health and CMV-seronegative. Material for sequencing was PBMCs. As DNA, the CDR3 is TGTGCCAGCAGCCCCTCAGGGGAAGACTATGGCTACACCTTC. This encodes CASSPSGEDYGYTF.